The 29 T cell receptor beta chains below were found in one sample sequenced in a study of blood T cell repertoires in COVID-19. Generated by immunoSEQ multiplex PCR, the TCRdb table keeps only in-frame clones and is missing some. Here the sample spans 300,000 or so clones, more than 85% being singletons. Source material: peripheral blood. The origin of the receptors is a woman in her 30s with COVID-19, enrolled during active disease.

CDR3 sequence reads: CASSEEDPRPGKLFF. In nucleotides, the CDR3 is TGTGCCAGCAGTGAAGAGGATCCCAGGCCAGGGAAACTGTTTTTT. The chain links TRBV2 to TRBJ1-4; D is perhaps TRBD1 (5 bases). Trimming took off 1 base at V and 11 bases at J, with 17 bases between the two ends. The length of the CDR3 is 15 residues. Germline CDR1 is SNHLY and CDR2 is FYNNEI.

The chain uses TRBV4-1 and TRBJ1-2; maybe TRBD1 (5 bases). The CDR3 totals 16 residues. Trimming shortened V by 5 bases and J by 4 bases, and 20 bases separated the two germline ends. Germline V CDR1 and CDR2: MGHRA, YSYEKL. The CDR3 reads CASSDQPQGIVYGYTF. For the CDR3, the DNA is TGCGCCAGCAGCGACCAGCCGCAGGGCATAGTCTATGGCTACACCTTC.

In DNA, the CDR3 is TGTGCCAGCTCACCAAGTGGGGCTACTCAAGGAGCTTTCTTT. Its translation is CASSPSGATQGAFF. The chain is built from TRBV18 and TRBJ1-1; TRBD1 is a possible D gene (5 bases). The CDR3 length is 14 residues. V lost 2 bases to trimming and J lost 10 bases, with 17 bases between them. CDR1 is KGHSH and CDR2 is LQKENI in the germline V gene. Complete variable domain (other parts from reference TRBV18 and TRBJ1-1): NAGVMQNPRHLVRRRGQEARLRCSPMKGHSHVYWYRQLPEEGLKFMVYLQKENIIDESGMPKERFSAEFPKEGPSILRIQQVVRGDSAAYFCASSPSGATQGAFFGQGTRLTVV.

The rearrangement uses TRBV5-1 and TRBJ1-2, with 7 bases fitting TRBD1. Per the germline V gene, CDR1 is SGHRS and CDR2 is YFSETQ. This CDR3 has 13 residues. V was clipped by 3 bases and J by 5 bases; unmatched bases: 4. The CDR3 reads CASSSGQVYGYTF. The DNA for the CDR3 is TGCGCCAGCAGCTCCGGACAGGTTTATGGCTACACCTTC.

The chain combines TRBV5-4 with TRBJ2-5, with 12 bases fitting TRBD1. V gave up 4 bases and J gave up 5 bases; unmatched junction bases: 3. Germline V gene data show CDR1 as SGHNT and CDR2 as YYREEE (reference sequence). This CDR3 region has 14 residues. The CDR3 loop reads CASSRDRGLETQYF. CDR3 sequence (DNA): TGTGCCAGCAGCAGGGACAGGGGGCTGGAGACCCAGTACTTC.

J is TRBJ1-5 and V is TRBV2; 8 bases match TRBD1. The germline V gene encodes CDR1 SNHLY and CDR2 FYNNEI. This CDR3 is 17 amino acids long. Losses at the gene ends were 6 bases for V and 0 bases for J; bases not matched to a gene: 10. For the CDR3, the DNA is TGTGCCAGCAGCTCTACAGGGGGGGTGAATAGCAATCAGCCCCAGCATTTT. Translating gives CASSSTGGVNSNQPQHF.

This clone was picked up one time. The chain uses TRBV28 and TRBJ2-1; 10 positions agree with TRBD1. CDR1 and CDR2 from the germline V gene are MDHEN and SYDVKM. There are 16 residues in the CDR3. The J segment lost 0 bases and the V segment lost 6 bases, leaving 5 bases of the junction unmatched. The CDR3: CASRGTGASSYNEQFF. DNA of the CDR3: TGTGCCAGCAGGGGGACAGGGGCCAGCTCCTACAATGAGCAGTTCTTC.

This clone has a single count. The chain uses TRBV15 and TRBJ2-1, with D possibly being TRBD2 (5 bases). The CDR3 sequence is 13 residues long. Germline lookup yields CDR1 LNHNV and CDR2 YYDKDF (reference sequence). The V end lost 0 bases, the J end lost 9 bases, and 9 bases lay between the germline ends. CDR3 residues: CATSRDGVGEQFF. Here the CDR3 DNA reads TGTGCCACCAGCAGAGACGGGGTTGGTGAGCAGTTCTTC.

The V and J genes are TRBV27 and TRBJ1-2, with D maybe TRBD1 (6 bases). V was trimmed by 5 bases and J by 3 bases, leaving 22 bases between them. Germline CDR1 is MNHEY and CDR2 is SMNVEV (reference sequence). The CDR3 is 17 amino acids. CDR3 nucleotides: TGTGCCAGCAGTCGCGATAGGACAGCCCGGGGAGACTATGGCTACACCTTC. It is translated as CASSRDRTARGDYGYTF.

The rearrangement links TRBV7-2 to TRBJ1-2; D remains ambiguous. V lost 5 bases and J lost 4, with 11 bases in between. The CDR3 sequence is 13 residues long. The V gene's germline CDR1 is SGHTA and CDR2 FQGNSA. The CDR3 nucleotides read TGTGCCAGCAGCCCGTCGGGAGCCTATGGCTACACCTTC. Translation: CASSPSGAYGYTF.

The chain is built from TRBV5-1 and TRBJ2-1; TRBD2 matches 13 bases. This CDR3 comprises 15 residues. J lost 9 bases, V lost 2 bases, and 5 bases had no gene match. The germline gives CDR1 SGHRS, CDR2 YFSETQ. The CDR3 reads CASSFGLAGVFEQFF. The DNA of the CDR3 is TGCGCCAGCAGCTTCGGACTAGCGGGAGTTTTTGAGCAGTTCTTC.

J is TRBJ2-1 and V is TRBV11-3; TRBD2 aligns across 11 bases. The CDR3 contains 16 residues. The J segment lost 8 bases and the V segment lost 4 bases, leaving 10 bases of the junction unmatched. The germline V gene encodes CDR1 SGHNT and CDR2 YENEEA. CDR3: CASSSRTSGPTYEQFF. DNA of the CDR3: TGTGCCAGCAGCTCAAGGACTAGCGGGCCCACATATGAGCAGTTCTTC.

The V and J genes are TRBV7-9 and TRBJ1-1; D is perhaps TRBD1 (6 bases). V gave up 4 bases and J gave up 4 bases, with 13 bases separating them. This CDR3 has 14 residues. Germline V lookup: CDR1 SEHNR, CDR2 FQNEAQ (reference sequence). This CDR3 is CASSSLQGSTEAFF. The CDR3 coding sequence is TGTGCCAGCAGCTCCTTACAGGGTTCCACTGAAGCTTTCTTT.

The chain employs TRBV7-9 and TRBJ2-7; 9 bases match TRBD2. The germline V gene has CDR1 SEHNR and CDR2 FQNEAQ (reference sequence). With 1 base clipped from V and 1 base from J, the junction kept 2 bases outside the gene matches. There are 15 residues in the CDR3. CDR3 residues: CASSLEAGGSYEQYF. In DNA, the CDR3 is TGTGCCAGCAGCTTAGAAGCGGGAGGATCCTACGAGCAGTACTTC.

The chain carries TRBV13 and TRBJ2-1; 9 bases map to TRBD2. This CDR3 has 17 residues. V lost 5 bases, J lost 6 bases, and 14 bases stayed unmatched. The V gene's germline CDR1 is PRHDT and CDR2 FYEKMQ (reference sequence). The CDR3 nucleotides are TGTGCCAGCAGCCCACTAACAGCGACTAGCGGAGGCAATGAGCAGTTCTTC. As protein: CASSPLTATSGGNEQFF.

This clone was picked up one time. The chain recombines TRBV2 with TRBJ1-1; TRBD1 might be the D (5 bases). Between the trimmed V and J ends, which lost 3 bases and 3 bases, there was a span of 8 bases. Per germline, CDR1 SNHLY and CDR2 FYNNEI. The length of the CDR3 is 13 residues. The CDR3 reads CASSDQGDTEAFF. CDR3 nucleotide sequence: TGTGCCAGCAGTGATCAGGGTGACACTGAAGCTTTCTTT.

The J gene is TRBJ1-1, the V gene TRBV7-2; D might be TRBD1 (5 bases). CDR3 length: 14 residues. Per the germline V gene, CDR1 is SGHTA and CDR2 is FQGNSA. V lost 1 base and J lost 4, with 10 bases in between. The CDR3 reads CASSLGGRGTEAFF. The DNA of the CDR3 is TGTGCCAGCAGCTTAGGAGGAAGGGGCACTGAAGCTTTCTTT. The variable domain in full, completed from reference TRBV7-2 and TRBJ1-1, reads GAGVSQSPSNKVTEKGKDVELRCDPISGHTALYWYRQSLGQGLEFLIYFQGNSAPDKSGLPSDRFSAERTGGSVSTLTIQRTQQEDSAVYLCASSLGGRGTEAFFGQGTRLTVV.

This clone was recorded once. CDR3 nucleotide sequence: TGTGCCAGCAGACAGTTATCGGGGGAGCAGTACTTC. It is translated as CASRQLSGEQYF. The chain recombines TRBV6-5 with TRBJ2-7; a possible D gene is TRBD2 (5 bases). The V gene lost 6 bases and the J gene lost 7 bases, with 13 bases spanning the gap. The CDR3 extends over 12 amino acids. Germline V gene data show CDR1 as MNHEY and CDR2 as SVGAGI.

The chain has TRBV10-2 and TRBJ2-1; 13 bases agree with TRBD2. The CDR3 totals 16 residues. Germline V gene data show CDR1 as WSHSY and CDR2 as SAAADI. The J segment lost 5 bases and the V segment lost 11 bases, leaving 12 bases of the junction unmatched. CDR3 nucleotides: TGCGCCGGATGGACTAGCGGGAGTATTACAGACAATGAGCAGTTCTTC. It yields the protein CAGWTSGSITDNEQFF.

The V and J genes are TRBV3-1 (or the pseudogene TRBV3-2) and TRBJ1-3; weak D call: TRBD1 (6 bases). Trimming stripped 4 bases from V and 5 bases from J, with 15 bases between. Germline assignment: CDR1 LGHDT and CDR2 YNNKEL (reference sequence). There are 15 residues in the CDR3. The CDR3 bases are TGTGCCAGCAGCCCCGAGGGGGACGCCCGAAACACCATATATTTT. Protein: CASSPEGDARNTIYF.

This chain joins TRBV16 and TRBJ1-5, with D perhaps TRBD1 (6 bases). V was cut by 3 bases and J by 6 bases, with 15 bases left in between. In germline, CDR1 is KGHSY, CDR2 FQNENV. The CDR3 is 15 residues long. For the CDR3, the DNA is TGTGCCAGCAGCCAGGGGTCCGGGGGGCGTCAGCCCCAGCATTTT. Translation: CASSQGSGGRQPQHF.

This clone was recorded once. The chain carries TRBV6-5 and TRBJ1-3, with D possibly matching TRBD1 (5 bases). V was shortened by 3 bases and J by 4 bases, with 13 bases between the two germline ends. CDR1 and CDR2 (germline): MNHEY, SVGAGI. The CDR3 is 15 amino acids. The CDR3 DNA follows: TGTGCCAGCAGTTATGCCTGGGGGGAAGGAAACACCATATATTTT. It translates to CASSYAWGEGNTIYF.

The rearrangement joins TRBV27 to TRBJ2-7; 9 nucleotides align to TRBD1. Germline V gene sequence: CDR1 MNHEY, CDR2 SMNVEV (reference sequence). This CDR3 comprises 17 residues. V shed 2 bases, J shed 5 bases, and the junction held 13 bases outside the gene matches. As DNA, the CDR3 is TGTGCCAGCAGTTTAAGGGGGGGGACAGGGTCGGTCCACGAGCAGTACTTC. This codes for CASSLRGGTGSVHEQYF.

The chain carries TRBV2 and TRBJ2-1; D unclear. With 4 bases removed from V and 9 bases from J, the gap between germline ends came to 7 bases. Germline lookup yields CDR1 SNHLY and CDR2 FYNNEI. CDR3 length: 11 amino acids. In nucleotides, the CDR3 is TGTGCCAGCAGTGCCACACCTGAGCAGTTCTTC. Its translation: CASSATPEQFF.

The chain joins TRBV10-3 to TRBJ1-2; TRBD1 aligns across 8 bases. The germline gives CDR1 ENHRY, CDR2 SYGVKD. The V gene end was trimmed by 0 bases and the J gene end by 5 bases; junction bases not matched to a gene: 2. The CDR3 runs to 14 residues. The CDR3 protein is CAISESYRGYGYTF. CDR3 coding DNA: TGTGCCATCAGTGAGTCATACAGGGGGTATGGCTACACCTTC.

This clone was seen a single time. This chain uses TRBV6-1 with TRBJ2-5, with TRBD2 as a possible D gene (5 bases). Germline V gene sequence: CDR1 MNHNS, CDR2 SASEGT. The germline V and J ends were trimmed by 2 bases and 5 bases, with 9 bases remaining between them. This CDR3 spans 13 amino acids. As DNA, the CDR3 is TGTGCCAGCAGTGAATCCGGGAAGGAGACCCAGTACTTC. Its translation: CASSESGKETQYF.

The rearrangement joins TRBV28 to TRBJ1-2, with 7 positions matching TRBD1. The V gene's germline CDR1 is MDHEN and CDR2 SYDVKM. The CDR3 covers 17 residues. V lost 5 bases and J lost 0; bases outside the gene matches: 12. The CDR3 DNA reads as TGTGCCAGCAGTCTCGCAGGGGGAAAGAATTCTAACTATGGCTACACCTTC. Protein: CASSLAGGKNSNYGYTF.

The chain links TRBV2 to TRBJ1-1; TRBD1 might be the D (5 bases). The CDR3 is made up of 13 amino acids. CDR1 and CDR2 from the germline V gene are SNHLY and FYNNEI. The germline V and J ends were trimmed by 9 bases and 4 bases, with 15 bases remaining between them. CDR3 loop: CASRDGGLTEAFF. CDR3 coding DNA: TGTGCCAGTAGGGACGGGGGACTCACTGAAGCTTTCTTT.

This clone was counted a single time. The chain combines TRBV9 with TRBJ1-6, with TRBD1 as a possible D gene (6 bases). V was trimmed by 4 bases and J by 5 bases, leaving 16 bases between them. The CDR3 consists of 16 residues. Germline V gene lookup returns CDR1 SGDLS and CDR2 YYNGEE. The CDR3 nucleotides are TGTGCCAGCAGCTCCGCCCGCCGGGACAATAATTCACCCCTCCACTTT. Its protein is CASSSARRDNNSPLHF.